This T cell receptor beta chain was sequenced for a study of siplizumab effects on memory and regulatory T cells. Study results and caveats: Memory T cells appeared less diverse than naive cells, which seemed to contribute substantially to alloresponse.

Germline V lookup: CDR1 SEHNR, CDR2 FQNEAQ (reference sequence). The CDR3 extends over 14 amino acids. The V end lost 5 bases, the J end lost 10 bases, and 20 bases lay between the germline ends. Here immunoSEQ multiplex PCR was the method, and the copy in TCRdb shows in-frame clones only, minus some. The sample yields 80,000 to 95,000 clones, 85% to 95% seen once. About this clone itself: Its cognate antigen is unknown.

This TCR derives from a human donor in good health. The V and J genes are TRBV7-9 and TRBJ2-5, with D perhaps TRBD2 (5 bases). The specimen sequenced was CD8+ T cells sorted from blood. In DNA, the CDR3 is TGTGCCAGCAGCCGTGGACTGGCCCAAGACGGCCAGTACTTC. Its protein product is CASSRGLAQDGQYF.